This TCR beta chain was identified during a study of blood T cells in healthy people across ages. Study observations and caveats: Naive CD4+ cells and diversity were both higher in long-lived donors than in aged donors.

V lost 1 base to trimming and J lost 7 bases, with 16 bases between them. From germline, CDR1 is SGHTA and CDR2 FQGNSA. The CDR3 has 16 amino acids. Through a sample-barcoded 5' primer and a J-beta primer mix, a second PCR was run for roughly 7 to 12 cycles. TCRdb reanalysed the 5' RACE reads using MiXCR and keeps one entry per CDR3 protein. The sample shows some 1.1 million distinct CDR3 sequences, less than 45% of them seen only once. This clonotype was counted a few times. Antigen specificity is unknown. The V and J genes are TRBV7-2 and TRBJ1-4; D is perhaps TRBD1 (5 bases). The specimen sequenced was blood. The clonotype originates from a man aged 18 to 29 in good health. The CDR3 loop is CASSLGQLTRSEKLFF. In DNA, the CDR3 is TGTGCCAGCAGCTTAGGACAGCTCACCCGGAGTGAAAAACTGTTTTTT.